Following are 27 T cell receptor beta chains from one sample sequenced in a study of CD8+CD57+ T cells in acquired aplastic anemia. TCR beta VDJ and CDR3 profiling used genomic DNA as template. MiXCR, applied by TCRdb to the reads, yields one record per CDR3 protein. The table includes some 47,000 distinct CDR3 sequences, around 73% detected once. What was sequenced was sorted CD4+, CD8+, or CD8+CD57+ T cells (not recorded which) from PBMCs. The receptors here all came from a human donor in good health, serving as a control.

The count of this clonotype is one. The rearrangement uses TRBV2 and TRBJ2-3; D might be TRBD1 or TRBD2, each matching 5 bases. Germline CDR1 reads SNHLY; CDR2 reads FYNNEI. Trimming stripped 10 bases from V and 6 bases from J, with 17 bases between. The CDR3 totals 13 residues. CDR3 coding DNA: TGTGCCACCAGACTTGGGACCATCGATACGCAGTATTTT. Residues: CATRLGTIDTQYF.

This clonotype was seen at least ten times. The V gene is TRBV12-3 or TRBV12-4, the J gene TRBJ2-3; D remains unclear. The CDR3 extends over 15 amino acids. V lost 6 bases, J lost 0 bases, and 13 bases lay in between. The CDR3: CASRAAETSTDTQYF. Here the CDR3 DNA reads TGTGCCAGCAGGGCAGCAGAGACTAGCACAGATACGCAGTATTTT.

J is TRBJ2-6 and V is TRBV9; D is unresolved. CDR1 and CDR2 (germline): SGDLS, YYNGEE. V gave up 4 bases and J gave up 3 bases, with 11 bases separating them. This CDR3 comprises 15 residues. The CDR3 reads CASSQDQVGANVLTF. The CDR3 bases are TGTGCCAGCAGCCAAGATCAGGTTGGGGCCAACGTCCTGACTTTC.

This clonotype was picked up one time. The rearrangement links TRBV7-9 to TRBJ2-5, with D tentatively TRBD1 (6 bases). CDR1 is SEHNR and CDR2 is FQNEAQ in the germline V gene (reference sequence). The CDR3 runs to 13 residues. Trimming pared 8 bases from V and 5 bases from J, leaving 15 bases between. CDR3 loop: CASRDTSRETQYF. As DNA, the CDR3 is TGTGCCAGCCGGGACACCAGTAGGGAGACCCAGTACTTC. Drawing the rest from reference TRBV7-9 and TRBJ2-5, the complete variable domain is DTGVSQNPRHKITKRGQNVTFRCDPISEHNRLYWYRQTLGQGPEFLTYFQNEAQLEKSRLLSDRFSAERPKGSFSTLEIQRTEQGDSAMYLCASRDTSRETQYFGPGTRLLVL.

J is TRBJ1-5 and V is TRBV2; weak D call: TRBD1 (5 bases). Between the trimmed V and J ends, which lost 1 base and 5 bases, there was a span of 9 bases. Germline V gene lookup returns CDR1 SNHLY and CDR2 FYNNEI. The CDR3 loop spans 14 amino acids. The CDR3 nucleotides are TGTGCCAGCAGTGAAGATTCGGGGGATCAGCCCCAGCATTTT. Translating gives CASSEDSGDQPQHF.

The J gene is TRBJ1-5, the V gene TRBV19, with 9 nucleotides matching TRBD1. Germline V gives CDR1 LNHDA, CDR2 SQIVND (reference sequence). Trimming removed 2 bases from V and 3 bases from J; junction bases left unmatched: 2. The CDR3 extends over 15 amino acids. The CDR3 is CASSITQGANQPQHF. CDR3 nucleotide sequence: TGTGCCAGTAGTATAACACAGGGGGCCAATCAGCCCCAGCATTTT.

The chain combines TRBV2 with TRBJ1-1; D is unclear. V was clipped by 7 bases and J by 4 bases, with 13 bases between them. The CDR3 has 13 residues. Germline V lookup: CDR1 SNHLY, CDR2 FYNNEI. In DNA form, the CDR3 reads TGTGCCAGCACGGGTAACCTACTCACTGAAGCTTTCTTT. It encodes CASTGNLLTEAFF.

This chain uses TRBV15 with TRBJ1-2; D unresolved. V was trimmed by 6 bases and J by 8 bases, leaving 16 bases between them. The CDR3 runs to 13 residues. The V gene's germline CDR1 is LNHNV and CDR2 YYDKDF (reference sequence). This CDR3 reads CATRKERVGGYTF. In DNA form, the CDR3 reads TGTGCCACCAGGAAGGAGAGGGTAGGAGGCTACACCTTC. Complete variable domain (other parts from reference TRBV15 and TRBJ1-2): DAMVIQNPRYQVTQFGKPVTLSCSQTLNHNVMYWYQQKSSQAPKLLFHYYDKDFNNEADTPDNFQSRRPNTSFCFLDIRSPGLGDTAMYLCATRKERVGGYTFGSGTRLTVV.

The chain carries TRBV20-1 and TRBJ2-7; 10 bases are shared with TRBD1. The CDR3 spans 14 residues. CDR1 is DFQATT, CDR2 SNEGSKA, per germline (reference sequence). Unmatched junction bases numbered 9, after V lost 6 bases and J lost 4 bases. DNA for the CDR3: TGCAGTGCCGACCGGGACAGGGGAGATTACGAGCAGTACTTC. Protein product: CSADRDRGDYEQYF.

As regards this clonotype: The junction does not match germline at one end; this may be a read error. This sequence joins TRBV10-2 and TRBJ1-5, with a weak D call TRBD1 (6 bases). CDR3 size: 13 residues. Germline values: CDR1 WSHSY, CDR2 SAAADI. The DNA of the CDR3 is TGTGCCAGCAGCGTACAGGGACAACAGCCCCAGCATTTT. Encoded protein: CASSVQGQQPQHF.

CDR3 sequence (DNA): TGTGCCAGCAGCTTAGGCAGGGACGAGCAGTACTTC. It specifies CASSLGRDEQYF. The V call is TRBV7-2, the J call TRBJ2-7; a possible D gene is TRBD1 (5 bases). V shed 1 base and J shed 5 bases, with 6 bases lying between them. Germline CDR1 SGHTA, CDR2 FQGNSA. The CDR3 is 12 amino acids.

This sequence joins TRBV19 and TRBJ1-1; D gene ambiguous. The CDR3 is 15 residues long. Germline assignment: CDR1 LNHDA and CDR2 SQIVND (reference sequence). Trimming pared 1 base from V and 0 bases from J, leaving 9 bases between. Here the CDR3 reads CASSIVKGMNTEAFF. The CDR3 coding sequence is TGTGCCAGTAGTATAGTGAAAGGTATGAACACTGAAGCTTTCTTT.

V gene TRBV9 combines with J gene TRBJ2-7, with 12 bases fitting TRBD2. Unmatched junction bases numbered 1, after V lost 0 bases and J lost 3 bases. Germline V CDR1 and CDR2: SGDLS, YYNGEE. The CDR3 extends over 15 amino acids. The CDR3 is CASSVGLAGVYEQYF. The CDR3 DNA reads TGTGCCAGCAGCGTAGGACTAGCGGGGGTCTACGAGCAGTACTTC.

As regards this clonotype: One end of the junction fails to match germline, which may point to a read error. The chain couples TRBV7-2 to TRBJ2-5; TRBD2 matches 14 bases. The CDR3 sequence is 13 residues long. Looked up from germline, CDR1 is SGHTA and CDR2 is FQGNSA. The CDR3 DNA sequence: TGTGCCAGCAGCTTTTCAGGACTAGCGGGGGGAGTTTTC. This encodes CASSFSGLAGGVF.

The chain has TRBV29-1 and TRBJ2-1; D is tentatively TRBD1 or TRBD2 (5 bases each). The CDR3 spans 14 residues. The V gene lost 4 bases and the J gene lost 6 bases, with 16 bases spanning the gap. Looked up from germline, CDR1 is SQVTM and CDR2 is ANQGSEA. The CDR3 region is CSVGVTLGTNEQFF. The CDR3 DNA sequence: TGCAGCGTTGGGGTGACACTCGGGACCAATGAGCAGTTCTTC.

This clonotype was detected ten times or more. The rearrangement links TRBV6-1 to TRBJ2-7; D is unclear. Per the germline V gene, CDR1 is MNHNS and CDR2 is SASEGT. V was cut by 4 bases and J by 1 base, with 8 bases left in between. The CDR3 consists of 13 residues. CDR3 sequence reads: CASSGVSSYEQYF. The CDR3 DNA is TGTGCCAGCAGTGGAGTGTCTTCCTACGAGCAGTACTTC.

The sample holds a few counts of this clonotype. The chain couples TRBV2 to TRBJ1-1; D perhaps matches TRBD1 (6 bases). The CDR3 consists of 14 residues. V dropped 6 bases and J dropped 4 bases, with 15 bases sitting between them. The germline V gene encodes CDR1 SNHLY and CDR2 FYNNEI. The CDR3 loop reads CASSTGRQGTEAFF. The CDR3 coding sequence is TGTGCCAGCAGCACAGGGAGGCAGGGCACTGAAGCTTTCTTT.

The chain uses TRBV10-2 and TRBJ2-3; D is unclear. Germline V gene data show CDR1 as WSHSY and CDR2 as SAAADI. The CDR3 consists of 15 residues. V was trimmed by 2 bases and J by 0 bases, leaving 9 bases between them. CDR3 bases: TGCGCCAGCAGTGAGAATGGGCTGAGCACAGATACGCAGTATTTT. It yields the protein CASSENGLSTDTQYF.

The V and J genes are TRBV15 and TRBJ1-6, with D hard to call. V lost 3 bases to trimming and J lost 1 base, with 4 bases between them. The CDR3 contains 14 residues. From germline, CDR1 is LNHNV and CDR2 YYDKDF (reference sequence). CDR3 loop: CATSRGSYNSPLHF. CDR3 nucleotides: TGTGCCACCAGCAGGGGATCCTATAATTCACCCCTCCACTTT.

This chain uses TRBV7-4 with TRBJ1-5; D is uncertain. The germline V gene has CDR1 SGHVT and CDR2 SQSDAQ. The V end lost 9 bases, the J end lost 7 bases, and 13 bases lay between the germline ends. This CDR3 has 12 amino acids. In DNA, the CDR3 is TGTGCCAGTAGTATAGATCGCCAGCCCCAGCATTTT. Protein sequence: CASSIDRQPQHF. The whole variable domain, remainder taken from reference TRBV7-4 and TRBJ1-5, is GAGVSQSPRYKVAKRGRDVALRCDSISGHVTLYWYRQTLGQGSEVLTYSQSDAQRDKSGRPSGRFSAERPERSVSTLKIQRTEQGDSAVYLCASSIDRQPQHFGDGTRLSIL.

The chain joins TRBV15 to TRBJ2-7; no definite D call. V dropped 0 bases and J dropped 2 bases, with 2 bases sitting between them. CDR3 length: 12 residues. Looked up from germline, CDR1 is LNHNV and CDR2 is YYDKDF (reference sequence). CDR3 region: CATSRDAYEQYF. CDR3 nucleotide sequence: TGTGCCACCAGCAGAGATGCCTACGAGCAGTACTTC. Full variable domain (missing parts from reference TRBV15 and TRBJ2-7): DAMVIQNPRYQVTQFGKPVTLSCSQTLNHNVMYWYQQKSSQAPKLLFHYYDKDFNNEADTPDNFQSRRPNTSFCFLDIRSPGLGDTAMYLCATSRDAYEQYFGPGTRLTVT.

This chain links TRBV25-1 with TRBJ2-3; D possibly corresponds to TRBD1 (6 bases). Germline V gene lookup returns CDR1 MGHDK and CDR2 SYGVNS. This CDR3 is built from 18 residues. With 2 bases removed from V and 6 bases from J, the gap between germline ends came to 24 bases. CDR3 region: CASSEPLKGVPLGDTQYF. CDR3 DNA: TGTGCCAGCAGTGAACCTTTAAAGGGGGTACCCTTGGGGGATACGCAGTATTTT.

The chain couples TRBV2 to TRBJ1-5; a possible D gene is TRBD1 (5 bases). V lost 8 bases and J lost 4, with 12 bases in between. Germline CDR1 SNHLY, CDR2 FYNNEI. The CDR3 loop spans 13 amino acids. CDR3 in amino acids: CASGNGGNQPQHF. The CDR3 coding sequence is TGTGCCAGCGGAAACGGGGGGAATCAGCCCCAGCATTTT.

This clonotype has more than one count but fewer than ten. CDR3 bases: TGTGCCAGCAGCTTAACCCAAGAGACCCAGTACTTC. Protein product: CASSLTQETQYF. This sequence joins TRBV7-3 and TRBJ2-5; D uncertain. V lost 0 bases and J lost 1, with 0 bases in between. Germline assignment: CDR1 SGHTA and CDR2 FQGTGA. The CDR3 totals 12 residues. Full variable domain (rest looked up from reference TRBV7-3 and TRBJ2-5): GAGVSQTPSNKVTEKGKYVELRCDPISGHTALYWYRQSLGQGPEFLIYFQGTGAADDSGLPNDRFFAVRPEGSVSTLKIQRTERGDSAVYLCASSLTQETQYFGPGTRLLVL.

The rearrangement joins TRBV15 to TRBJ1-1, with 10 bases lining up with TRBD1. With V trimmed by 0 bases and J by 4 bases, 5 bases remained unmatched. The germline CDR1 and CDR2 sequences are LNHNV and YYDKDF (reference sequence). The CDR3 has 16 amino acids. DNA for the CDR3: TGTGCCACCAGCAGAGATCGGTGGACAGGGGGCACTGAAGCTTTCTTT. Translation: CATSRDRWTGGTEAFF.

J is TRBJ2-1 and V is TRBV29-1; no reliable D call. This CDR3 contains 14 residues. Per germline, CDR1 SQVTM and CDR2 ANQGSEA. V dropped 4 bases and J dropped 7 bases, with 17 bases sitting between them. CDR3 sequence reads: CSVAGLIGTNEQFF. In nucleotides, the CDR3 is TGCAGCGTTGCCGGATTGATCGGAACAAATGAGCAGTTCTTC.

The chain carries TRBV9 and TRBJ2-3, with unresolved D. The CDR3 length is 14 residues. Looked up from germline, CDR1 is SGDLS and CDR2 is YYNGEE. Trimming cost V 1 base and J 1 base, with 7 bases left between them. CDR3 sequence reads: CASSVMTGTDTQYF. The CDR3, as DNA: TGTGCCAGCAGCGTAATGACCGGCACAGATACGCAGTATTTT.